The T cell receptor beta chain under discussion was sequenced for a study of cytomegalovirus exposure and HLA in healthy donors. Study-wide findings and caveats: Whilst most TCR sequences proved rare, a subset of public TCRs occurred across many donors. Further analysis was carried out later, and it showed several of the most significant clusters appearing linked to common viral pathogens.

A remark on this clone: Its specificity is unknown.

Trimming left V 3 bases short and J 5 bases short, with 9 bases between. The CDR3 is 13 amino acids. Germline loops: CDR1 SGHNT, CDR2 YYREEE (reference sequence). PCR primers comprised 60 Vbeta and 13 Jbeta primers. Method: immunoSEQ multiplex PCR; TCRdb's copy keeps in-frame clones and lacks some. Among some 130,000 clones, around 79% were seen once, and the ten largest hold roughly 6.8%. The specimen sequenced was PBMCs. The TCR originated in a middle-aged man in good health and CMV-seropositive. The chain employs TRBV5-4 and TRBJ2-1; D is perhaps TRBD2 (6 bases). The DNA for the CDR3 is TGTGCCAGCAGCTCGGGACTGCACAATGAGCAGTTCTTC. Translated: CASSSGLHNEQFF.